This TCR beta chain was sequenced for a study of blood T cell repertoires in COVID-19. Background on the study: Acute and convalescent COVID-19 specimens originated in the United States, Italy and Spain.

Per the study methods: Amplified reference gene primers provided the basis for estimating nucleated cell counts. This table comes from immunoSEQ multiplex PCR, and its TCRdb copy is limited to in-frame clones, with some not included. V and J calls plus clone size are reproduced from that table; the DNA served to infer D and trimming. The top ten clones hold about 7% of a sample with 300,000 or so clones, approximately 88% of them seen once. The table lists this clone with a count of one. V lost 11 bases and J lost 5, with 21 bases in between. The germline CDR1 and CDR2 sequences are LNHDA and SQIVND (reference sequence). This CDR3 is built from 14 residues.

The chain uses TRBV19 and TRBJ1-1; no reliable D call. This clonotype was obtained from a woman aged 25 to 39 who had recovered from COVID-19. Sequenced sample: peripheral blood. The CDR3 DNA is TGTGCCTCAAATAGACGGGGTGCGGGGACTGAAGCTTTCTTT. Amino acids: CASNRRGAGTEAFF.